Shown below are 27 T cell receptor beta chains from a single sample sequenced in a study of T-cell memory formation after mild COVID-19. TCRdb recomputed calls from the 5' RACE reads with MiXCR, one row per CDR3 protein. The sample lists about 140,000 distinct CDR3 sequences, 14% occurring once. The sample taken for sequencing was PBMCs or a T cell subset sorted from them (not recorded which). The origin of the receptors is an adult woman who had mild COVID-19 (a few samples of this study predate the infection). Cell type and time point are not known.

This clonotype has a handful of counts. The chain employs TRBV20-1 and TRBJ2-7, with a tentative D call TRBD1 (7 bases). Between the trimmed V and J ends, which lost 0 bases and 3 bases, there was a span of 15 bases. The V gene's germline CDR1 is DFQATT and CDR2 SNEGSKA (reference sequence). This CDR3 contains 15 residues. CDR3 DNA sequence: TGCAGTGCTAGAGATCCAGGCAGGGGGGACTACGAGCAGTACTTC. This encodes CSARDPGRGDYEQYF.

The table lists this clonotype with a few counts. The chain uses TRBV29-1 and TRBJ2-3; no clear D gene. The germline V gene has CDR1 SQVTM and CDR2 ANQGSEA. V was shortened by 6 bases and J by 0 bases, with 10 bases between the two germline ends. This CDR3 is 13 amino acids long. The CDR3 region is CSVTRASTDTQYF. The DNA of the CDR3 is TGCAGCGTGACTCGGGCGAGCACAGATACGCAGTATTTT.

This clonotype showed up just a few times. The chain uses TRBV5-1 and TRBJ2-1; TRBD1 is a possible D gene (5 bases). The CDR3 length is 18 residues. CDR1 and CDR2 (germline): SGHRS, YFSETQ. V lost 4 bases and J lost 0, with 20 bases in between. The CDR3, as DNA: TGCGCCAGCAGCCGCCGGCCTACAGGAACCGGCTCCTACAATGAGCAGTTCTTC. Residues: CASSRRPTGTGSYNEQFF. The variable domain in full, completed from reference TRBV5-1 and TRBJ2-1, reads KAGVTQTPRYLIKTRGQQVTLSCSPISGHRSVSWYQQTPGQGLQFLFEYFSETQRNKGNFPGRFSGRQFSNSRSEMNVSTLELGDSALYLCASSRRPTGTGSYNEQFFGPGTRLTVL.

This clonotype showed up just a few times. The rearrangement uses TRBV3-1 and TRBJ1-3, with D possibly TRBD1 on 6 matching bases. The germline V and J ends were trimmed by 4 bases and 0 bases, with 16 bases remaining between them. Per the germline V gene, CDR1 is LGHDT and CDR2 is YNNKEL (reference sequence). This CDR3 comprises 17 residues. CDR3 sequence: CASSRAGTTNSGNTIYF. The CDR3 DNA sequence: TGTGCCAGCAGCCGTGCCGGGACAACCAACTCTGGAAACACCATATATTTT.

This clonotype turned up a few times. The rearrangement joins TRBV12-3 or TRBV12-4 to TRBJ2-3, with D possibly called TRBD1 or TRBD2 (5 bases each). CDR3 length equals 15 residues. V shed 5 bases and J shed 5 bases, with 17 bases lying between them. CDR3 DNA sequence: TGTGCCAGCAGTCCAGGACACCTCCGGGGAGATACGCAGTATTTT. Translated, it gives CASSPGHLRGDTQYF.

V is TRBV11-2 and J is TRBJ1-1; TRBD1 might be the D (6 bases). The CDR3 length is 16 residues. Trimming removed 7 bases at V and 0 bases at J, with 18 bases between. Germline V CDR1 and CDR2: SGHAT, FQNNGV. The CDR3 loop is CASNPLTGRMNTEAFF. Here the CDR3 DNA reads TGTGCCAGCAACCCCCTGACAGGACGCATGAACACTGAAGCTTTCTTT.

The CDR3 DNA sequence: TGTGCCAGCAGCTTGAGCGGGGGGGCCTTGAGCACAGATACGCAGTATTTT. This codes for CASSLSGGALSTDTQYF. V is TRBV5-4 and J is TRBJ2-3; 10 positions match TRBD2. Germline values: CDR1 SGHNT, CDR2 YYREEE (reference sequence). CDR3 size: 17 residues. The V segment lost 1 base and the J segment 0 bases; nucleotides outside the gene matches: 5.

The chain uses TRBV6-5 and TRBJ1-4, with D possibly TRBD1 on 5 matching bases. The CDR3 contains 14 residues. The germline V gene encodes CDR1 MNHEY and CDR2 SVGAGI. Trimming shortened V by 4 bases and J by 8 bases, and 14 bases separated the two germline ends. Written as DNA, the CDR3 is TGTGCCAGCAGTTTTGGGGGGATTGGGGAAAAACTGTTTTTT. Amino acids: CASSFGGIGEKLFF.

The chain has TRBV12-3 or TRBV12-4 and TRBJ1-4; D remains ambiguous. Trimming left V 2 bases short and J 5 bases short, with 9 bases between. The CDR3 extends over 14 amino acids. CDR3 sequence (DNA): TGTGCCAGCAGTTTACGACTGCGAAATGAAAAACTGTTTTTT. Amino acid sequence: CASSLRLRNEKLFF.

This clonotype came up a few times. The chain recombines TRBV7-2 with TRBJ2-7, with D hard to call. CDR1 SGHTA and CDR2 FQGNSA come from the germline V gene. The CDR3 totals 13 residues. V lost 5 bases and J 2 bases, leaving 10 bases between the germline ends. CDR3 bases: TGTGCCAGCAGCGAGGTCGGAGCCTACGAGCAGTACTTC. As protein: CASSEVGAYEQYF.

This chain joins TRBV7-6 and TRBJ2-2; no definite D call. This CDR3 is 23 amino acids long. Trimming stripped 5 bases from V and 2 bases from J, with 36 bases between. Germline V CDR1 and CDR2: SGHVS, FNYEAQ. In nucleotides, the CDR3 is TGTGCCAGCAGCCAGCACTGGACGGGTTTGGATATGAAGGCGCCAAGAAACACCGGGGAGCTGTTTTTT. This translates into CASSQHWTGLDMKAPRNTGELFF.

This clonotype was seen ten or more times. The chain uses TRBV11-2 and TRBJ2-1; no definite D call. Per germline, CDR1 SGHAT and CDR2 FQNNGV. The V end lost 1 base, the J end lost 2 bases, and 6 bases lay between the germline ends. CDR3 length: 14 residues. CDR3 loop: CASSLAGTYNEQFF. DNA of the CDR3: TGTGCCAGCAGCTTAGCAGGTACCTACAATGAGCAGTTCTTC.

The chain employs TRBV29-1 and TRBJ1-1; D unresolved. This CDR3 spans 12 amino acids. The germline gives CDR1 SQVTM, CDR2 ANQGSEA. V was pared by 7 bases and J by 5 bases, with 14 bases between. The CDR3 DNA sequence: TGCAGCGGTGCCCATGCGGGGACTGAAGCTTTCTTT. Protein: CSGAHAGTEAFF.

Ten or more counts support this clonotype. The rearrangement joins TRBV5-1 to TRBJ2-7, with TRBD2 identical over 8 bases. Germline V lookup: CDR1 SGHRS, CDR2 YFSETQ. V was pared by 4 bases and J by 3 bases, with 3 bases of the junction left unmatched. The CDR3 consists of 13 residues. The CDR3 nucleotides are TGCGCCAGCAGCCCAAGCGGGGGCTACGAGCAGTACTTC. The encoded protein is CASSPSGGYEQYF.

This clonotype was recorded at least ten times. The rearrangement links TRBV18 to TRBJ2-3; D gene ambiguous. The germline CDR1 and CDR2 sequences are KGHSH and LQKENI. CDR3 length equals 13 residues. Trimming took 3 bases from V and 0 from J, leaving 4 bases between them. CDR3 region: CASSPDSTDTQYF. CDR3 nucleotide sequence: TGTGCCAGCTCACCGGACAGCACAGATACGCAGTATTTT.

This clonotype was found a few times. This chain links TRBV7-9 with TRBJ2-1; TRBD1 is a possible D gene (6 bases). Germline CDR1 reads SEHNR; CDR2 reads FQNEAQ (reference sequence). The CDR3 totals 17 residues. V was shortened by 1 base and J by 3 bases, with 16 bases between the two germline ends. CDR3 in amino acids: CASSLGAGDGLYNEQFF. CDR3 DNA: TGTGCCAGCAGCTTAGGGGCAGGGGATGGTCTCTACAATGAGCAGTTCTTC.

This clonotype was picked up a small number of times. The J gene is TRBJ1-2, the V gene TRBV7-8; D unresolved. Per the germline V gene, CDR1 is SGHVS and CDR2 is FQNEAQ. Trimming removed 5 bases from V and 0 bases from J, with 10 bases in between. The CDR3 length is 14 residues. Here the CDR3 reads CASSQRPTNYGYTF. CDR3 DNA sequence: TGTGCCAGCAGCCAGAGACCTACTAACTATGGCTACACCTTC.

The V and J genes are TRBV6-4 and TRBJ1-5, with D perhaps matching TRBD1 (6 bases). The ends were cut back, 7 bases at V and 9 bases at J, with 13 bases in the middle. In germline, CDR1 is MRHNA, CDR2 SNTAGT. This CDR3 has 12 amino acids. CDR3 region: CASTTGWGPQHF. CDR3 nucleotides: TGTGCCAGCACCACAGGGTGGGGGCCCCAGCATTTT.

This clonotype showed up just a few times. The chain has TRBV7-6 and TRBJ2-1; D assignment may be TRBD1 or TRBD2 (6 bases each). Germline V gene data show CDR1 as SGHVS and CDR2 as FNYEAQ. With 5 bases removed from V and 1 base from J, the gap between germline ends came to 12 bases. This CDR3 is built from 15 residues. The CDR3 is CASSQGGNSYNEQFF. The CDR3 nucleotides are TGTGCCAGCAGCCAAGGGGGGAATTCCTACAATGAGCAGTTCTTC.

The CDR3 bases are TGTGCCAGCAGCCCAGCAAATCAGCCCCAGCATTTT. Amino acids: CASSPANQPQHF. This chain links TRBV12-3 or TRBV12-4 with TRBJ1-5, with unresolved D. This CDR3 has 12 amino acids. Trimming cost V 6 bases and J 4 bases, with 7 bases left between them.

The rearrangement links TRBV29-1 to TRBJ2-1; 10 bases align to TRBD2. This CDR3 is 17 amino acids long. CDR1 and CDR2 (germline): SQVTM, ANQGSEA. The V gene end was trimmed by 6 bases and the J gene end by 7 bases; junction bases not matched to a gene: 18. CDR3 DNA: TGCAGCGTATCTCAACTAGCGGGATTCCTTTTCGAGAATGAGCAGTTCTTC. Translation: CSVSQLAGFLFENEQFF.

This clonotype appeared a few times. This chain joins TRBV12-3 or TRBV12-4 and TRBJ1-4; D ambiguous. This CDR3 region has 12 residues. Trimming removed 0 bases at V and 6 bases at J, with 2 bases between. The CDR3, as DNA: TGTGCCAGCAGTTTAGCGGATGAAAAACTGTTTTTT. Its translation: CASSLADEKLFF.

The DNA for the CDR3 is TGTGCCAGCAGCTTAGTCAGAGCGGGAGAGGTACTGTGGAATGAGCAGTTCTTC. Its protein product is CASSLVRAGEVLWNEQFF. The gene calls are TRBV11-2 and TRBJ2-1, with 8 nucleotides matching TRBD2. The germline CDR1 and CDR2 sequences are SGHAT and FQNNGV. The CDR3 contains 18 residues. Trimming took 1 base from V and 7 from J; bases not matched to a gene: 15.

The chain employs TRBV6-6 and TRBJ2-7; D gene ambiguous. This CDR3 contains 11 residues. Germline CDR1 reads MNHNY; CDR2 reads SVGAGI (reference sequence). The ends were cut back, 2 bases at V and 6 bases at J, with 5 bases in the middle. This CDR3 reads CASSYGSEQYF. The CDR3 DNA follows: TGTGCCAGCAGTTACGGGTCCGAGCAGTACTTC.

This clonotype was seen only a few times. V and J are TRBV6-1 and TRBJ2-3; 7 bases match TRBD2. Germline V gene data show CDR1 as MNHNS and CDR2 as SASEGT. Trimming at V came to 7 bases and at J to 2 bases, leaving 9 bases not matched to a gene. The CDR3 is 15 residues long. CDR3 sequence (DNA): TGTGCCAGCACAACGGCGGGAGCCCTCACAGATACGCAGTATTTT. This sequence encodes CASTTAGALTDTQYF.

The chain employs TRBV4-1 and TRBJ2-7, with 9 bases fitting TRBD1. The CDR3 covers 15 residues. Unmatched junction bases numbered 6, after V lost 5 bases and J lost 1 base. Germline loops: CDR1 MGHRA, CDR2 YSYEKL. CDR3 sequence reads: CASSKTGTGSYEQYF. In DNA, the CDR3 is TGCGCCAGCAGCAAAACCGGGACAGGGTCCTACGAGCAGTACTTC.

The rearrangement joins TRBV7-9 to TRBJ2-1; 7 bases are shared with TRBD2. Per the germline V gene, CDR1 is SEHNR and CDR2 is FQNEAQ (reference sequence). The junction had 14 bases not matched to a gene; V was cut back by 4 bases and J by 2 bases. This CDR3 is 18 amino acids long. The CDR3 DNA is TGTGCCAGCAGCTCCAAGCGGGGAGAAAATCATGCCTACAATGAGCAGTTCTTC. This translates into CASSSKRGENHAYNEQFF.